Below, 17 T cell receptor beta chains from the same sample are listed, as sequenced in a study of healthy donors' naive CD4 and CD8 T cells. TCR libraries were built from 400 to 650 ng of total RNA by linear amplification. TCRdb used MiXCR to reprocess the reads, holding one entry per CDR3 protein. The data show roughly 200,000 distinct CDR3 sequences, with 65% to 75% seen just once and 2% to 2.5% held by the top ten. Sequenced sample: naive CD4+ and CD8+ T cells sorted from blood, pooled from several donors. These receptors all stem from a pool of human donors in good health; the sample pools cells from several healthy donors.

This chain uses TRBV6-5 with TRBJ1-2; 7 bases are a match to TRBD1. The CDR3 length is 12 residues. In germline, CDR1 is MNHEY, CDR2 SVGAGI. Trimming took 6 bases from V and 7 from J; bases not matched to a gene: 5. CDR3 in DNA: TGTGCCAGCAGCCGACAGGGTATTGGCTACACCTTC. Encoded protein: CASSRQGIGYTF.

J is TRBJ2-3 and V is TRBV12-3 or TRBV12-4, with 12 bases lining up with TRBD2. The CDR3 has 17 residues. V lost 1 base, J lost 4 bases, and 6 bases stayed unmatched. The CDR3, as DNA: TGTGCCAGCAGTTTAGGGACTAGCGGGGCCTTCGCAGATACGCAGTATTTT. This sequence encodes CASSLGTSGAFADTQYF.

The CDR3 bases are TGCAGCGTTTTAGCGGGAGTGGAGACCCAGTACTTC. Residues: CSVLAGVETQYF. This sequence joins TRBV29-1 and TRBJ2-5; 9 positions match TRBD2. In germline, CDR1 is SQVTM, CDR2 ANQGSEA. V lost 5 bases and J lost 5; bases outside the gene matches: 3. The CDR3 has 12 amino acids.

V gene TRBV5-1 combines with J gene TRBJ2-5; D gene uncertain. V lost 0 bases to trimming and J lost 5 bases, with 11 bases between them. CDR1 and CDR2 (germline): SGHRS, YFSETQ. The CDR3 contains 14 residues. The CDR3 loop reads CASSLAQASETQYF. The CDR3 DNA reads as TGCGCCAGCAGCTTGGCGCAGGCATCGGAGACCCAGTACTTC.

This chain uses TRBV30 with TRBJ2-7; no definite D call. Germline CDR1 and CDR2: GTSNPN and SVGIG (reference sequence). Trimming pared 3 bases from V and 9 bases from J, leaving 12 bases between. The CDR3 loop spans 11 amino acids. CDR3 sequence (DNA): TGTGCCTGGAGAAGTTCCCAGGTGCAGTACTTC. Translation: CAWRSSQVQYF.

This clonotype has more than one count but fewer than ten. The chain recombines TRBV30 with TRBJ1-1; D is unclear. There are 13 residues in the CDR3. Germline V gene sequence: CDR1 GTSNPN, CDR2 SVGIG (reference sequence). The V end lost 3 bases, the J end lost 4 bases, and 12 bases lay between the germline ends. The CDR3 nucleotides read TGTGCCTGGAGACTTAGTTGGGGCACTGAAGCTTTCTTT. Amino acids: CAWRLSWGTEAFF.

The rearrangement links TRBV27 to TRBJ2-7, with TRBD1 matching 10 bases. CDR3 length: 15 amino acids. Germline values: CDR1 MNHEY, CDR2 SMNVEV (reference sequence). V trimming: 7 bases; J trimming: 3 bases; junction bases outside the gene matches: 9. CDR3 nucleotide sequence: TGTGCCAGCACCACCGGGACAGGGGAAATCTACGAGCAGTACTTC. This translates into CASTTGTGEIYEQYF.

This chain joins TRBV15 and TRBJ2-7; D uncertain. Trimming took 0 bases from V and 2 from J, leaving 14 bases between them. The CDR3 has 16 residues. CDR1 and CDR2 from the germline V gene are LNHNV and YYDKDF (reference sequence). CDR3 bases: TGTGCCACCAGCAGAGATGAGGAGCGCTCGACCTACGAGCAGTACTTC. Its translation is CATSRDEERSTYEQYF. Full variable domain (outside the CDR3, taken from reference TRBV15 and TRBJ2-7): DAMVIQNPRYQVTQFGKPVTLSCSQTLNHNVMYWYQQKSSQAPKLLFHYYDKDFNNEADTPDNFQSRRPNTSFCFLDIRSPGLGDTAMYLCATSRDEERSTYEQYFGPGTRLTVT.

This chain uses TRBV15 with TRBJ2-3, with 7 bases fitting TRBD1. The CDR3 has 15 residues. Looked up from germline, CDR1 is LNHNV and CDR2 is YYDKDF (reference sequence). The V gene end was trimmed by 4 bases and the J gene end by 4 bases; junction bases not matched to a gene: 8. The chain's CDR3 is CATSKGGERADTQYF. The CDR3 DNA reads as TGTGCCACCAGCAAAGGGGGCGAACGGGCAGATACGCAGTATTTT.

This chain connects TRBV29-1 to TRBJ1-1; no clear D gene. The ends were cut back, 5 bases at V and 1 base at J, with 8 bases in the middle. Germline CDR1 SQVTM, CDR2 ANQGSEA. This CDR3 contains 12 residues. CDR3 region: CSVPTQNTEAFF. The CDR3 nucleotides are TGCAGCGTTCCGACACAGAACACTGAAGCTTTCTTT. Filled out from reference TRBV29-1 and TRBJ1-1, the complete variable domain reads SAVISQKPSRDICQRGTSLTIQCQVDSQVTMMFWYRQQPGQSLTLIATANQGSEATYESGFVIDKFPISRPNLTFSTLTVSNMSPEDSSIYLCSVPTQNTEAFFGQGTRLTVV.

The sample holds a few counts of this clonotype. CDR3: CASNSATGEVNEQFF. The CDR3, as DNA: TGTGCCAGCAACAGTGCGACAGGGGAGGTCAATGAGCAGTTCTTC. The J gene is TRBJ2-1, the V gene TRBV27; TRBD1 matches 8 bases. V gave up 7 bases and J gave up 6 bases; unmatched junction bases: 11. The CDR3 totals 15 residues. Germline CDR1 reads MNHEY; CDR2 reads SMNVEV (reference sequence).

The rearrangement links TRBV12-3 or TRBV12-4 to TRBJ2-3; D is possibly TRBD2 (6 bases). V was pared by 10 bases and J by 3 bases, with 14 bases between. CDR3 length: 13 amino acids. The CDR3 DNA sequence: TGTGCCACCAACCCGGGACTGACAGATACGCAGTATTTT. It encodes CATNPGLTDTQYF.

This clonotype appeared a few times. This chain joins TRBV30 and TRBJ1-6, with D unclear. From germline, CDR1 is GTSNPN and CDR2 SVGIG (reference sequence). V lost 0 bases to trimming and J lost 10 bases, with 13 bases between them. The CDR3 contains 14 residues. The CDR3 protein is CAWSVPGSTSPLHF. The CDR3, as DNA: TGTGCCTGGAGTGTACCAGGCAGCACCTCACCCCTCCACTTT.

This rearrangement joins TRBV20-1 to TRBJ2-3; TRBD1 matches at 8 bases. CDR1 and CDR2 from the germline V gene are DFQATT and SNEGSKA (reference sequence). J was trimmed by 3 bases and V by 3 bases; bases with no gene match: 11. This CDR3 region has 16 residues. CDR3 residues: CSARVRDRTRTDTQYF. CDR3 bases: TGCAGTGCTAGGGTCCGGGACAGGACTCGAACAGATACGCAGTATTTT.

This clonotype was counted a single time. As DNA, the CDR3 is TGTGCCAGCAGTCCGCCGACTAGCTCCTACACAGATACGCAGTATTTT. Amino acid sequence: CASSPPTSSYTDTQYF. The rearrangement uses TRBV12-3 or TRBV12-4 and TRBJ2-3; 7 bases map to TRBD2. Trimming cost V 5 bases and J 2 bases; bases outside gene matches: 10. There are 16 residues in the CDR3.

The chain links TRBV7-2 to TRBJ2-3, with a tentative D call TRBD1 (5 bases). This CDR3 has 13 amino acids. Trimming left V 0 bases short and J 4 bases short, with 5 bases between. The V gene's germline CDR1 is SGHTA and CDR2 FQGNSA. CDR3 sequence: CASSLAGPDTQYF. As DNA, the CDR3 is TGTGCCAGCAGCTTAGCGGGGCCAGATACGCAGTATTTT.

The rearrangement links TRBV19 to TRBJ2-3; TRBD2 aligns across 14 bases. The CDR3 extends over 16 amino acids. The V gene end was trimmed by 4 bases and the J gene end by 4 bases; junction bases not matched to a gene: 4. In germline, CDR1 is LNHDA, CDR2 SQIVND (reference sequence). The CDR3 region is CASSTGLAGVADTQYF. Written as DNA, the CDR3 is TGTGCCAGTAGTACGGGACTAGCGGGAGTTGCAGATACGCAGTATTTT.